These 19 T cell receptor beta chains were sequenced from one sample in a study of shared clonotypes between healthy human individuals. Naivety among CD8 cells was defined by CD45RO negativity and positive CCR7 selection, thereby excluding terminally differentiated effector memory CD45RA+ cells. The assay was immunoSEQ multiplex PCR, and TCRdb's table has in-frame clones only and misses some. The sample lists roughly 810,000 clones, just over 95% seen once, with about 0.22% in the top ten. Sequenced: naive CD8+ T cells sorted from blood. These receptors were taken from a young man in good health.

This rearrangement joins TRBV11-2 to TRBJ2-7; D may be TRBD1 (5 bases). The CDR3 extends over 15 amino acids. Trimming took 1 base from V and 6 from J, leaving 16 bases between them. Per germline, CDR1 SGHAT and CDR2 FQNNGV. This CDR3 is CASSLGGVKYREQYF. The CDR3 DNA follows: TGTGCCAGCAGCTTAGGGGGCGTTAAGTATCGCGAGCAGTACTTC.

This chain uses TRBV2 with TRBJ1-1; tentative D call: TRBD1 (5 bases). Germline lookup yields CDR1 SNHLY and CDR2 FYNNEI. The ends were cut back, 9 bases at V and 2 bases at J, with 13 bases in the middle. The CDR3 consists of 13 residues. The CDR3 sequence: CARSRVLNTEAFF. CDR3 coding DNA: TGTGCCAGGAGCAGGGTGCTCAACACTGAAGCTTTCTTT.

The chain uses TRBV27 and TRBJ2-3; D might be TRBD2 (6 bases). V was trimmed by 6 bases and J by 2 bases, leaving 12 bases between them. The CDR3 spans 14 residues. The germline gives CDR1 MNHEY, CDR2 SMNVEV (reference sequence). CDR3 protein: CASSGRTTTDTQYF. CDR3 DNA: TGTGCCAGCAGCGGTAGGACTACCACAGATACGCAGTATTTT.

This clone was seen just once. The V gene is TRBV7-8, the J gene TRBJ2-2, with D unresolved. The CDR3 sequence is 14 residues long. Per germline, CDR1 SGHVS and CDR2 FQNEAQ. Trimming removed 1 base from V and 7 bases from J, with 10 bases in between. CDR3 residues: CASSLEPSDGELFF. In DNA form, the CDR3 reads TGTGCCAGCAGCTTAGAACCGTCAGACGGGGAGCTGTTTTTT.

This CDR3 reads CASSLHGYDYEQYF. Written as DNA, the CDR3 is TGCGCCAGCAGCTTGCATGGGTATGACTACGAGCAGTACTTC. The chain employs TRBV5-1 and TRBJ2-7; D is ambiguous. CDR1 SGHRS and CDR2 YFSETQ come from the germline V gene. V was pared by 1 base and J by 3 bases, with 11 bases between. The CDR3 has 14 amino acids.

Turning to this clone: Other DNA sequences in this sample translate to the same CDR3. The gene calls are TRBV9 and TRBJ2-5; D is unresolved. CDR1 and CDR2 (germline): SGDLS, YYNGEE. The CDR3 consists of 13 residues. V lost 0 bases to trimming and J lost 3 bases, with 6 bases between them. The CDR3 reads CASSVGGEETQYF. CDR3 coding DNA: TGTGCCAGCAGCGTAGGTGGGGAAGAGACCCAGTACTTC.

The chain couples TRBV7-6 to TRBJ2-2, with D possibly being TRBD2 (6 bases). The CDR3 loop spans 13 amino acids. Trimming shortened V by 5 bases and J by 6 bases, and 10 bases separated the two germline ends. Germline lookup yields CDR1 SGHVS and CDR2 FNYEAQ. The DNA for the CDR3 is TGTGCCAGCAGCATAGGGGAGGCCGGGGAGCTGTTTTTT. It encodes CASSIGEAGELFF.

CDR3 nucleotide sequence: TGTGCCAGTAGTATGGCCCAAGATGTCCGATCTGAAGCTTTCTTT. Encoded protein: CASSMAQDVRSEAFF. This chain links TRBV19 with TRBJ1-1; D is unclear. V was cut by 3 bases and J by 6 bases, with 17 bases left in between. Germline CDR1 LNHDA, CDR2 SQIVND (reference sequence). The CDR3 length is 15 residues.

The chain combines TRBV7-9 with TRBJ2-4, with TRBD1 identical over 8 bases. Unmatched junction bases numbered 6, after V lost 5 bases and J lost 3 bases. CDR3 length equals 15 residues. The germline gives CDR1 SEHNR, CDR2 FQNEAQ (reference sequence). The CDR3 bases are TGTGCCAGCAGCCCACGGACAGGGAGCAAAAACATTCAGTACTTC. This gives the protein CASSPRTGSKNIQYF.

This chain uses TRBV28 with TRBJ2-7; 7 positions match TRBD1. This CDR3 has 14 residues. V shed 5 bases, J shed 2 bases, and the junction held 6 bases outside the gene matches. Looked up from germline, CDR1 is MDHEN and CDR2 is SYDVKM. CDR3 region: CASSLPGQTYEQYF. CDR3 nucleotide sequence: TGTGCCAGCAGTCTACCGGGACAGACCTACGAGCAGTACTTC.

The chain has TRBV29-1 and TRBJ2-1, with 12 bases aligning to TRBD2. V lost 4 bases to trimming and J lost 8 bases; unmatched junction nucleotides: 6. CDR3 length equals 14 residues. From germline, CDR1 is SQVTM and CDR2 ANQGSEA. In nucleotides, the CDR3 is TGCAGCGTTGTAATCGGGACTAGCGGGCATGAGCAGTTCTTC. Translating it yields CSVVIGTSGHEQFF.

CDR3: CASSLVGRDRGSYEQYF. The DNA for the CDR3 is TGTGCCAGCAGTTTAGTGGGCCGGGACAGGGGCTCCTACGAGCAGTACTTC. The chain carries TRBV28 and TRBJ2-7; 10 nucleotides agree with TRBD1. Germline CDR1 MDHEN, CDR2 SYDVKM. The V and J ends lost 2 bases and 0 bases, in that order; junction bases with no gene match: 7. CDR3 length: 17 amino acids.

The chain carries TRBV9 and TRBJ2-7; TRBD1 might be the D (6 bases). The CDR3 is made up of 15 amino acids. The germline CDR1 and CDR2 sequences are SGDLS and YYNGEE. Trimming left V 4 bases short and J 3 bases short, with 17 bases between. The CDR3 spells CASSPWELGGYEQYF. CDR3 nucleotide sequence: TGTGCCAGCAGCCCCTGGGAATTAGGGGGCTACGAGCAGTACTTC.

The chain is built from TRBV7-6 and TRBJ2-1; D unclear. The germline V and J ends were trimmed by 3 bases and 0 bases, with 6 bases remaining between them. Per the germline V gene, CDR1 is SGHVS and CDR2 is FNYEAQ. The length of the CDR3 is 14 residues. Here the CDR3 reads CASSLQISYNEQFF. CDR3 nucleotide sequence: TGTGCCAGCAGCTTGCAGATCTCCTACAATGAGCAGTTCTTC.

This clone was seen once. The V and J genes are TRBV28 and TRBJ2-5; TRBD1 is a possible D gene (7 bases). The germline V and J ends were trimmed by 3 bases and 3 bases, with 20 bases remaining between them. Germline CDR1 MDHEN, CDR2 SYDVKM. This CDR3 comprises 17 residues. The CDR3 region is CASSFISGGSTEETQYF. CDR3 bases: TGTGCCAGCAGTTTTATTTCAGGGGGGAGTACCGAAGAGACCCAGTACTTC.

V gene TRBV7-9 combines with J gene TRBJ2-1, with TRBD2 matching over 11 bases. The V and J ends lost 4 bases and 5 bases, in that order; junction bases with no gene match: 7. The CDR3 consists of 16 residues. The germline gives CDR1 SEHNR, CDR2 FQNEAQ (reference sequence). The CDR3 sequence is CASSSGSGRENNEQFF. DNA of the CDR3: TGTGCCAGCAGCTCGGGTAGCGGGAGGGAAAACAATGAGCAGTTCTTC.

The V gene is TRBV10-3, the J gene TRBJ2-1, with 8 positions matching TRBD2. The CDR3 totals 16 residues. Per germline, CDR1 ENHRY and CDR2 SYGVKD. V dropped 0 bases and J dropped 8; count of bases not matched to a gene: 9. The CDR3 DNA reads as TGTGCCATCAGTGAGTCGTTAGCGGGGACGGGCGATGAGCAGTTCTTC. Translating gives CAISESLAGTGDEQFF.

As to this clone: The junction departs from germline at one end; a sequencing error may be responsible. The CDR3 DNA follows: TGTGCTAGCAGCTTACGCTCAGGACCCAAGACCGGGGAGCTGTTTTTT. The encoded protein is CASSLRSGPKTGELFF. J is TRBJ2-2 and V is TRBV7-7; no clear D gene. CDR1 SSHAT and CDR2 FNYEAQ come from the germline V gene (reference sequence). This CDR3 has 16 residues.

The chain joins TRBV6-5 to TRBJ2-3; tentatively, D is TRBD2 (6 bases). V lost 2 bases, J lost 2 bases, and 11 bases lay in between. CDR3 length: 15 amino acids. Germline CDR1 and CDR2: MNHEY and SVGAGI. CDR3 DNA: TGTGCCAGCAGTTACCGGGAGAGAATCACAGATACGCAGTATTTT. Translating it yields CASSYRERITDTQYF.